These 16 T cell receptor beta chains originate from one sample sequenced in a study of regulatory and conventional T cells in RAG deficiency. Conventional CD4+ T cells were sorted from blood as CD25-low CD127-high cells. TCRdb's table, derived via immunoSEQ multiplex PCR, lists solely in-frame clones and lacks some. The top ten clones hold around 3.6% of a sample with 30,000 to 40,000 clones, about 75% of them seen once. The sample also formed part of further work on regulatory T cells. That study reports: The PCR used 52 TRBV and 13 TRBJ primers.

Sequences were obtained from CD4+ effector T cells sorted from blood. Receptor source: a human donor in good health.

V gene TRBV5-4 combines with J gene TRBJ2-3, with 11 bases matching TRBD2. V trimming: 3 bases; J trimming: 4 bases; junction bases outside the gene matches: 16. The CDR3 extends over 19 amino acids. Looked up from germline, CDR1 is SGHNT and CDR2 is YYREEE (reference sequence). The CDR3 here is CASSSSPGLADRRADTQYF. The CDR3 coding sequence is TGTGCCAGCAGCTCCAGCCCGGGACTAGCGGACCGTCGGGCAGATACGCAGTATTTT.

This clone was recorded once. The V call is TRBV20-1, the J call TRBJ1-4; the D gene is possibly TRBD1 (5 bases). This CDR3 has 11 residues. CDR1 DFQATT and CDR2 SNEGSKA come from the germline V gene (reference sequence). V lost 6 bases, J lost 5 bases, and 7 bases lay in between. DNA for the CDR3: TGCAGTGCAAGACAGAATGAAAAACTGTTTTTT. It is translated as CSARQNEKLFF.

The chain uses TRBV4-1 and TRBJ1-2, with D unclear. The CDR3 has 16 amino acids. Germline V lookup: CDR1 MGHRA, CDR2 YSYEKL. The V and J ends lost 0 bases and 4 bases respectively, with 15 bases between them. CDR3 loop: CASSQDWARSTYGYTF. CDR3 nucleotides: TGCGCCAGCAGCCAAGACTGGGCTAGAAGTACCTATGGCTACACCTTC.

The chain links TRBV28 to TRBJ1-5, with 8 bases that match TRBD1. In germline, CDR1 is MDHEN, CDR2 SYDVKM. V trimming: 5 bases; J trimming: 6 bases; junction bases outside the gene matches: 21. The CDR3 length is 19 residues. The chain's CDR3 is CASSPIAGTGVGRSQPQHF. The CDR3 DNA reads TGTGCCAGCAGTCCGATCGCCGGGACAGGAGTAGGGAGAAGTCAGCCCCAGCATTTT.

The chain couples TRBV9 to TRBJ2-2, with 9 bases identical to TRBD2. The CDR3 totals 17 residues. V was clipped by 4 bases and J by 6 bases; unmatched bases: 13. Germline V gives CDR1 SGDLS, CDR2 YYNGEE. The CDR3 nucleotides are TGTGCCAGCAGCCCCAGGGGAAGCGGGGGGCCGTCCGGGGAGCTGTTTTTT. Translated: CASSPRGSGGPSGELFF.

The chain couples TRBV4-1 to TRBJ2-5; TRBD1 is a possible D gene (6 bases). The CDR3 is 14 amino acids. V gave up 0 bases and J gave up 5 bases, with 10 bases separating them. The germline V gene encodes CDR1 MGHRA and CDR2 YSYEKL. The CDR3 reads CASSQDRGVETQYF. The CDR3 coding sequence is TGCGCCAGCAGCCAAGACAGGGGTGTCGAGACCCAGTACTTC.

The gene calls are TRBV6-1 and TRBJ1-1; D is ambiguous. With 4 bases removed from V and 1 base from J, the gap between germline ends came to 10 bases. Germline CDR1 is MNHNS and CDR2 is SASEGT. The CDR3 consists of 14 residues. CDR3 sequence: CASSVQTGNTEAFF. For the CDR3, the DNA is TGTGCCAGCAGTGTTCAGACGGGGAACACTGAAGCTTTCTTT.

The chain combines TRBV19 with TRBJ2-2; TRBD1 aligns across 9 bases. CDR3 length: 17 residues. The V and J ends lost 6 bases and 4 bases, in that order; junction bases with no gene match: 12. Germline CDR1 LNHDA, CDR2 SQIVND (reference sequence). CDR3 DNA: TGTGCCAGTAGACTGACCCCGGGACAGGGTACCACCGGGGAGCTGTTTTTT. It translates to CASRLTPGQGTTGELFF.

The chain couples TRBV5-1 to TRBJ1-3; D uncertain. Germline CDR1 is SGHRS and CDR2 is YFSETQ. V was clipped by 5 bases and J by 0 bases, with 6 bases between them. This CDR3 comprises 13 residues. The CDR3 coding sequence is TGCGCCAGCAGTGGGAGCTCTGGAAACACCATATATTTT. This gives the protein CASSGSSGNTIYF.

V is TRBV6-1 and J is TRBJ1-3; TRBD1 might be the D (5 bases). Germline-derived CDR1 and CDR2 are MNHNS and SASEGT. V gave up 0 bases and J gave up 1 base, with 10 bases separating them. The CDR3 spans 16 residues. The CDR3 spells CASSEAGGGSGNTIYF. CDR3 bases: TGTGCCAGCAGTGAAGCCGGGGGGGGATCTGGAAACACCATATATTTT.

This clone was seen a few times. The J gene is TRBJ1-1, the V gene TRBV27; TRBD1 agrees at 7 bases. Germline values: CDR1 MNHEY, CDR2 SMNVEV (reference sequence). The ends lost 7 bases at V and 1 base at J; junction bases unmatched: 9. There are 15 residues in the CDR3. The CDR3 reads CASTTFQGGNTEAFF. The CDR3 coding sequence is TGTGCCAGCACTACGTTTCAGGGGGGGAACACTGAAGCTTTCTTT.

The chain links TRBV19 to TRBJ2-3, with 8 bases aligning to TRBD2. Unmatched junction bases numbered 7, after V lost 0 bases and J lost 5 bases. In germline, CDR1 is LNHDA, CDR2 SQIVND (reference sequence). This CDR3 is built from 16 residues. The CDR3 nucleotides read TGTGCCAGTAGTATAGATCGGAGCGGGGGACAAGATACGCAGTATTTT. Protein: CASSIDRSGGQDTQYF.

The chain has TRBV18 and TRBJ1-6; TRBD1 is a possible D gene (5 bases). The CDR3 spans 16 residues. Per germline, CDR1 KGHSH and CDR2 LQKENI. The ends were cut back, 3 bases at V and 9 bases at J, with 18 bases in the middle. CDR3 loop: CASSPGMRGLGSPLHF. CDR3 nucleotide sequence: TGTGCCAGCTCACCCGGAATGAGGGGACTCGGTTCACCCCTCCACTTT.

The chain couples TRBV28 to TRBJ2-7, with D uncertain. Germline lookup yields CDR1 MDHEN and CDR2 SYDVKM. CDR3 length: 14 amino acids. Trimming removed 1 base at V and 1 base at J, with 8 bases between. In DNA, the CDR3 is TGTGCCAGCAGTTTATCGCCGAAGTCCTACGAGCAGTACTTC. Translated, it gives CASSLSPKSYEQYF.

The chain combines TRBV19 with TRBJ1-4, with 11 bases identical to TRBD1. The J segment lost 2 bases and the V segment lost 4 bases, leaving 3 bases of the junction unmatched. The length of the CDR3 is 16 residues. From germline, CDR1 is LNHDA and CDR2 SQIVND (reference sequence). The CDR3 sequence is CASSTGQGATNEKLFF. CDR3 DNA sequence: TGTGCCAGTAGTACCGGACAGGGGGCTACTAATGAAAAACTGTTTTTT.

This clone was found a few times. This chain connects TRBV21-1 to TRBJ2-7; no DNA check was done on the table's D call, TRBD1. TRBV21-1 is shown as a pseudogene. This CDR3 is built from 14 residues. The CDR3 DNA sequence: TGTGCCGCCTGCGGGACAGATCTTTCCTACGAGCAGTACTTC. This sequence encodes CAACGTDLSYEQYF.